This T cell receptor beta chain was identified in a study of T cell changes during pregnancy in multiple sclerosis (dated by TCRdb to between 2017 and 2020). Study-level background: The study looked at changes in the T cell repertoire across pregnancy in women with multiple sclerosis.

The CDR3 runs 16 residues from the cysteine to the phenylalanine. Only the CDR3 part of the read is kept: 48 bases, read in frame from the first base. At the junction V is shortened by 7 bases and J by 4 bases; bases outside the gene matches: 14. The germline V gene supplies CDR1 WSHSY and CDR2 SAAADI. The library was generated by the immunoSEQ multiplex PCR assay. Here the immuneACCESS table is served through TCRdb, limited to in-frame sequences with V and J called. Missing clones are a known gap in these copies; in checked studies unresolved V genes cover under half, and the rest lacks a known reason. This sample is represented by about 120,000 clones; approximately 95% of them were singletons. The ten top clones hold roughly 6.2% of the sample. To note about this clone: The antigen this receptor binds is unknown. Base qualities are not provided; no much larger clone lies one nucleotide away.

The rearranged segments are TRBV10-2 and TRBJ2-3, with 7 bases aligning to TRBD1. The TCR comes from a female donor with multiple sclerosis, enrolled in a pregnancy study. This specimen consisted of peripheral blood, obtained before pregnancy. The DNA sequence is given as TGCGCCAGCACCTTTGACAGGTCACAGGGGCCAGATACGCAGTATTTT. Translation gives CASTFDRSQGPDTQYF.